These 2 T cell receptor beta chains share one sample of origin, sequenced in a study of blood T cell repertoires in COVID-19. The protocol was immunoSEQ multiplex PCR, while the TCRdb copy is restricted to in-frame clones and leaves out a portion. The data contain about 180,000 clones, approximately 80% of them singletons. Sequenced input: PBMCs or T cells enriched from blood (not recorded which). Receptors originate from a man in his fifties or sixties who had been exposed to COVID-19.

The rearrangement joins TRBV10-3 to TRBJ1-2; 8 bases are a match to TRBD1. The junction had 3 bases not matched to a gene; V was cut back by 8 bases and J by 4 bases. CDR1 is ENHRY and CDR2 is SYGVKD in the germline V gene. There are 12 residues in the CDR3. The CDR3 DNA reads TGTGCCATCCAGGGGGCGGGCTATGGCTACACCTTC. Translation gives CAIQGAGYGYTF.

The table lists this clone with a count of one. The chain is built from TRBV11-1 and TRBJ2-6, with D unclear. Trimming removed 5 bases at V and 0 bases at J, with 11 bases between. The CDR3 is made up of 16 amino acids. Germline CDR1 SGHAT, CDR2 FQDESV (reference sequence). This CDR3 reads CASSRGWNSGANVLTF. The CDR3 nucleotides read TGTGCCAGCAGCCGCGGTTGGAACTCTGGGGCCAACGTCCTGACTTTC.